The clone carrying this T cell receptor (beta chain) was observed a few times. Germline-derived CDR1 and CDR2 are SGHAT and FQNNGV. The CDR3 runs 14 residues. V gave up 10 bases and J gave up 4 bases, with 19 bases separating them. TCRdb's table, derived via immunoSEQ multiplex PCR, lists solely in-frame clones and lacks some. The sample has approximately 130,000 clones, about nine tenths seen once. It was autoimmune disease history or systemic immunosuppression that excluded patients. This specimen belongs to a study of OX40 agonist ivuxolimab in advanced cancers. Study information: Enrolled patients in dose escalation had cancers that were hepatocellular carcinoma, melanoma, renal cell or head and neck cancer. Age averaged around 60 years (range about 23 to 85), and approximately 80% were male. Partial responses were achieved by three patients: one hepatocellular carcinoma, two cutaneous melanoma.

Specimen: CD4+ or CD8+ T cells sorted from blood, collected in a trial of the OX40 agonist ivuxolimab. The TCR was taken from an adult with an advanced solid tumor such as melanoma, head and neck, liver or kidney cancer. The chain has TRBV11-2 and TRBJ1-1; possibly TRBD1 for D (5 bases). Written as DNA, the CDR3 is TGTGCCACCAGAGGGGAGAAGGGAAGCACTGAAGCTTTCTTT. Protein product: CATRGEKGSTEAFF.